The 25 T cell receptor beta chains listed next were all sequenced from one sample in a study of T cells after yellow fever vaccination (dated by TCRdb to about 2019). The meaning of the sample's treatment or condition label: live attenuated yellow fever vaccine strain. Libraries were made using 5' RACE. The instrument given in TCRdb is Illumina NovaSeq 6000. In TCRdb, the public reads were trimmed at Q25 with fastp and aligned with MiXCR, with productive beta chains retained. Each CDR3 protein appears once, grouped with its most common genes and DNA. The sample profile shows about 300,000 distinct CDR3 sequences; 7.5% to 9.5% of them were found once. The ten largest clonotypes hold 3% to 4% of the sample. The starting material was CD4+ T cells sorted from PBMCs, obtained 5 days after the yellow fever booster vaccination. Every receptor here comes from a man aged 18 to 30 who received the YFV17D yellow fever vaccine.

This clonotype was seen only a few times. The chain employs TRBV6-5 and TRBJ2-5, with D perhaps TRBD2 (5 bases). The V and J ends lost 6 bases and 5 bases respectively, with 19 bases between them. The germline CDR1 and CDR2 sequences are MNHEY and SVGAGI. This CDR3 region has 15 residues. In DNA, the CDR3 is TGTGCCAGCAGCTACGGGTCTGTTCCGGGGGAGACCCAGTACTTC. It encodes CASSYGSVPGETQYF.

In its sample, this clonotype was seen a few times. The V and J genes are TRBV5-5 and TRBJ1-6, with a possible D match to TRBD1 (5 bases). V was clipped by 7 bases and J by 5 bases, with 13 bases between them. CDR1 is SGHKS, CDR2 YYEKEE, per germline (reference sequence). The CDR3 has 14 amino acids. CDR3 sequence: CASVQGVDNSPLHF. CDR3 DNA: TGTGCCAGCGTTCAAGGGGTCGATAATTCACCCCTCCACTTT.

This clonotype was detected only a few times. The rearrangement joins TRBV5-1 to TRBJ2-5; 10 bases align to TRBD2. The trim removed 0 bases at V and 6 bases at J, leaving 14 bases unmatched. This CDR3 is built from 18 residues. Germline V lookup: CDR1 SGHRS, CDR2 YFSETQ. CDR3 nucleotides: TGCGCCAGCAGCTTGGGGCCCACAGCGGGGGGGCGTCAACAGACCCAGTACTTC. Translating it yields CASSLGPTAGGRQQTQYF.

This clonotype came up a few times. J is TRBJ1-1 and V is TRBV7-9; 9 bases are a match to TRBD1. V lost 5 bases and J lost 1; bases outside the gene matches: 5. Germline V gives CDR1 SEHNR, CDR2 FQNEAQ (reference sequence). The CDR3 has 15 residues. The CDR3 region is CASSAPGQGNTEAFF. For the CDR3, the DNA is TGTGCCAGCAGCGCGCCGGGACAGGGGAACACTGAAGCTTTCTTT.

CDR3: CSVDGQNYGYTF. The CDR3 region has the DNA TGCAGCGTTGACGGACAGAACTATGGCTACACCTTC. The chain is built from TRBV29-1 and TRBJ1-2; D might be TRBD1 (6 bases). Germline loops: CDR1 SQVTM, CDR2 ANQGSEA. This CDR3 has 12 amino acids. Between the trimmed V and J ends, which lost 3 bases and 2 bases, there was a span of 7 bases.

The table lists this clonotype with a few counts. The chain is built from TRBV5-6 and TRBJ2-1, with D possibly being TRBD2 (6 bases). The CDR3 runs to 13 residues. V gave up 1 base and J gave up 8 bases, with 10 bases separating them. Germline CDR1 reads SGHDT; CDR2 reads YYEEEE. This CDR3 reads CASSLQSGDEQFF. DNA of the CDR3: TGTGCCAGCAGCTTGCAATCGGGAGATGAGCAGTTCTTC.

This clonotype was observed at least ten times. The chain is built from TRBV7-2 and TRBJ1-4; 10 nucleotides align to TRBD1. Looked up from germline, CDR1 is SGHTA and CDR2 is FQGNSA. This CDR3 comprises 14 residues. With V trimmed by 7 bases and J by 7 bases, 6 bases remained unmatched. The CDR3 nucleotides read TGTGCCAGCAATCCGACAGGGGGCTCTGAAAAACTGTTTTTT. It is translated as CASNPTGGSEKLFF.

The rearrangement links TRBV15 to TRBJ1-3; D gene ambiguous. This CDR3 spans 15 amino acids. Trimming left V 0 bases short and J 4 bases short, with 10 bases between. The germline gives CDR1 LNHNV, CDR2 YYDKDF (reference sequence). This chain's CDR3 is CATSRDPGAGNTIYF. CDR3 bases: TGTGCCACCAGCAGAGATCCTGGAGCGGGAAACACCATATATTTT.

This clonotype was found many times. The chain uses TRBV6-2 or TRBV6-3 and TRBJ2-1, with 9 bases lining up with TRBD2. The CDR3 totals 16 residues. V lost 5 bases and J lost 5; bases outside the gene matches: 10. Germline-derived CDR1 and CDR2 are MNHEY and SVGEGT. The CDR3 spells CASSMWIAGAHNEQFF. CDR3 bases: TGTGCCAGCAGTATGTGGATAGCGGGGGCTCACAATGAGCAGTTCTTC.

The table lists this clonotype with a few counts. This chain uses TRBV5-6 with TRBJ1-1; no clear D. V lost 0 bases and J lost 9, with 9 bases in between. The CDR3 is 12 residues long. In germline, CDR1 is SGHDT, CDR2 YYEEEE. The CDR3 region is CASSLERDQAFF. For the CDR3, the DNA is TGTGCCAGCAGCTTGGAGAGGGATCAAGCTTTCTTT. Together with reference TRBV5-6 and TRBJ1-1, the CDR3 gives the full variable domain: DAGVTQSPTHLIKTRGQQVTLRCSPKSGHDTVSWYQQALGQGPQFIFQYYEEEERQRGNFPDRFSGHQFPNYSSELNVNALLLGDSALYLCASSLERDQAFFGQGTRLTVV.

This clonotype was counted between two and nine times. CDR3 coding DNA: TGCGCCAGCAGCCAAGAGCGGGTGAATCAGCCCCAGCATTTT. This gives the protein CASSQERVNQPQHF. The V and J genes are TRBV4-3 and TRBJ1-5; D remains ambiguous. The CDR3 consists of 14 residues. Trimming left V 0 bases short and J 4 bases short, with 7 bases between. The germline CDR1 and CDR2 sequences are LGHNA and YSLEER.

CDR3 in DNA: TGTGCCAGCAGCTTGGAAGGGCCCACAGATACGCAGTATTTT. Translating gives CASSLEGPTDTQYF. This chain uses TRBV5-6 with TRBJ2-3, with D hard to call. The CDR3 covers 14 residues. Germline assignment: CDR1 SGHDT and CDR2 YYEEEE. Trimming removed 0 bases from V and 2 bases from J, with 7 bases in between.

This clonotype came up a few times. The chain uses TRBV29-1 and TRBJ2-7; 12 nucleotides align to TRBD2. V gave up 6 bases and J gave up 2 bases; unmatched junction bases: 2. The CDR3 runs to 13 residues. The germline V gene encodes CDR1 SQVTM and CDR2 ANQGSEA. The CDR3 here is CSVGLAGPYEQYF. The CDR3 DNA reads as TGCAGCGTGGGACTAGCGGGCCCCTACGAGCAGTACTTC.

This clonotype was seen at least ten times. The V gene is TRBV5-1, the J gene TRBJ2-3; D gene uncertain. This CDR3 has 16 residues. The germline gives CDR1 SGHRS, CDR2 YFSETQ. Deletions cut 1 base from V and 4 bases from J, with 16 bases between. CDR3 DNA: TGCGCCAGCAGCTTGAGTCCGGTTACACAATCAGATACGCAGTATTTT. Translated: CASSLSPVTQSDTQYF.

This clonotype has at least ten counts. CDR3 sequence: CSARGLAGADTQYF. The CDR3 nucleotides are TGCAGTGCTAGGGGACTAGCGGGGGCAGATACGCAGTATTTT. J is TRBJ2-3 and V is TRBV20-1; 14 bases line up with TRBD2. Looked up from germline, CDR1 is DFQATT and CDR2 is SNEGSKA (reference sequence). Losses at the gene ends were 3 bases for V and 4 bases for J; bases not matched to a gene: 0. CDR3 length: 14 residues.

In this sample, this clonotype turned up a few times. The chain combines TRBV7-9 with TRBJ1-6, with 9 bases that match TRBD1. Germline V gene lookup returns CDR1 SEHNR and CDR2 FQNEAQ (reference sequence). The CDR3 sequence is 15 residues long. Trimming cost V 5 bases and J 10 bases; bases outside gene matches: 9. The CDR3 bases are TGTGCCAGCAGCCGTAGCGGGACAGGGCAATCACCCCTCCACTTT. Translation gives CASSRSGTGQSPLHF.

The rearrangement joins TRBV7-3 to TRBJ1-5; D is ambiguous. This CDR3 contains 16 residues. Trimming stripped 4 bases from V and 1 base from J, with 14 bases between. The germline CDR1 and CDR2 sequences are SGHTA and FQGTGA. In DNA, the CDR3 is TGTGCCAGCAGCTCACACCCAGCCTCCAGCAATCAGCCCCAGCATTTT. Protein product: CASSSHPASSNQPQHF.

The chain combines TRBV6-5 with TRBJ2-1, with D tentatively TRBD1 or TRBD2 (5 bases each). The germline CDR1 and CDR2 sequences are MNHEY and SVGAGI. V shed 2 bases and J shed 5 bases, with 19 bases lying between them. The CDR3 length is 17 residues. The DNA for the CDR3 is TGTGCCAGCAGTTACGAAGGTCCGGGACGGCGAAACAATGAGCAGTTCTTC. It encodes CASSYEGPGRRNNEQFF.

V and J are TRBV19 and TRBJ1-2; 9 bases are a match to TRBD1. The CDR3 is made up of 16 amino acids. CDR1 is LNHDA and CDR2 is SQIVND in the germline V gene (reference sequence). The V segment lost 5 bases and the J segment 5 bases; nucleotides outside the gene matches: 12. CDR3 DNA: TGTGCCAGTAGTTTAGGACAGGGGTTTCCTGGATATGGCTACACCTTC. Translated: CASSLGQGFPGYGYTF. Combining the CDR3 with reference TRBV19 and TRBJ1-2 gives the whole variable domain DGGITQSPKYLFRKEGQNVTLSCEQNLNHDAMYWYRQDPGQGLRLIYYSQIVNDFQKGDIAEGYSVSREKKESFPLTVTSAQKNPTAFYLCASSLGQGFPGYGYTFGSGTRLTVV.

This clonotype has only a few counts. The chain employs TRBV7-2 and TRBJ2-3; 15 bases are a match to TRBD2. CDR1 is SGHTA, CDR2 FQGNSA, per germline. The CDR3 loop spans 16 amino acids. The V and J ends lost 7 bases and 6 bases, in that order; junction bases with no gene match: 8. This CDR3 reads CASNPGLAGGMDTQYF. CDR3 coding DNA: TGTGCCAGCAACCCGGGACTAGCGGGGGGCATGGATACGCAGTATTTT.

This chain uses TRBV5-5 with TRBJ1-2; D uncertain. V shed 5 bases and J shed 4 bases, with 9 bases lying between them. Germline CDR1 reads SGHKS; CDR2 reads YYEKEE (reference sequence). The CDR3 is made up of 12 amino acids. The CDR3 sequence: CASSYEFYGYTF. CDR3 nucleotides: TGTGCCAGCAGTTACGAATTCTATGGCTACACCTTC.

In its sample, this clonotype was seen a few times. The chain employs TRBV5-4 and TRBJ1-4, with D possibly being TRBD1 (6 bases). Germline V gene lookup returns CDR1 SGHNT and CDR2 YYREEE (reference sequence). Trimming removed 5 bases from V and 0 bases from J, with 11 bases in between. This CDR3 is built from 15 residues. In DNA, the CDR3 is TGTGCCAGCAGTCTCGGGACAACAACTAATGAAAAACTGTTTTTT. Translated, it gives CASSLGTTTNEKLFF.

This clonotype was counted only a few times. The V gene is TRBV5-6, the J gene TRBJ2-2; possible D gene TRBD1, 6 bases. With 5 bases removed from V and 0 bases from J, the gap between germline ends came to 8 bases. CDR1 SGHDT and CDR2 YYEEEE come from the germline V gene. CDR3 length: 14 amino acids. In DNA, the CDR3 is TGTGCCAGCAGAAAGGGGGCGAACACCGGGGAGCTGTTTTTT. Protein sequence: CASRKGANTGELFF.

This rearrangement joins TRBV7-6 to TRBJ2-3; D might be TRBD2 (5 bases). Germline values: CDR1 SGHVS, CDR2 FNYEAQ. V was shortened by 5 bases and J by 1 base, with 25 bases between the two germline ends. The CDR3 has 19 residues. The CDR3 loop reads CASSQRGWRRTPGTDTQYF. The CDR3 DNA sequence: TGTGCCAGCAGCCAGAGAGGCTGGAGGAGAACGCCGGGCACAGATACGCAGTATTTT.

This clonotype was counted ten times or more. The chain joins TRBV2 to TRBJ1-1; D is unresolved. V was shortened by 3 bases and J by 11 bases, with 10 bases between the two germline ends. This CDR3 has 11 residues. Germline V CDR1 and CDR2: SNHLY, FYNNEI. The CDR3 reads CASSDDQKAFF. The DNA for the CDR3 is TGTGCCAGCAGTGATGATCAGAAGGCTTTCTTT.